One TCR beta chain is described in this entry. The sample comes from a study of OX40 agonist ivuxolimab in advanced cancers. Method: immunoSEQ multiplex PCR; TCRdb's copy keeps in-frame clones and lacks some. The profile covers about 58,000 clones, with approximately 86% appearing a single time and around 0.91% taken by the ten largest. The CDR3 covers 17 residues. Germline V CDR1 and CDR2: SGHRS, YFSETQ. Losses at the gene ends were 0 bases for V and 2 bases for J; bases not matched to a gene: 5. The source material was CD4+ or CD8+ T cells sorted from blood, sampled in a trial of the OX40 agonist ivuxolimab. This receptor was obtained from an adult with an advanced solid tumor such as melanoma, head and neck, liver or kidney cancer. This chain connects TRBV5-1 to TRBJ2-2; 9 nucleotides match TRBD1. The CDR3 nucleotides are TGCGCCAGCAGCTTGGGTCCGGGACAGGGAAACACCGGGGAGCTGTTTTTT. This gives the protein CASSLGPGQGNTGELFF.